The entry below describes one T cell receptor (beta chain). These data come from a study of technical replicates of blood from a few donors. Trimming stripped 2 bases from V and 4 bases from J, with 15 bases between. Germline V gives CDR1 MNHEY, CDR2 SMNVEV (reference sequence). CDR3 length: 16 amino acids. Data came from immunoSEQ multiplex PCR; TCRdb stores just in-frame clones and leaves some out. The data hold about 74,000 clones, with 95% observed a single time. The TCR was taken from a human donor in good health. The sample comprised T cells isolated from PBMCs. The rearrangement links TRBV27 to TRBJ2-1; maybe TRBD2 (5 bases). The CDR3, as DNA: TGTGCCAGCAGTTTAAGCCCAAGCGGAAGTTACAATGAGCAGTTCTTC. Its translation is CASSLSPSGSYNEQFF.